The source of this T cell receptor beta chain is a study of OX40 agonist ivuxolimab in advanced cancers. V lost 4 bases and J 5 bases, leaving 10 bases between the germline ends. The germline gives CDR1 GTSNPN, CDR2 SVGIG (reference sequence). This CDR3 region has 12 residues. The table came from immunoSEQ multiplex PCR; TCRdb's copy has only in-frame clones and leaves some out. This table holds 85,000 to 95,000 clones, roughly nine tenths found once. The clonotype was recovered from an adult with an advanced solid tumor such as melanoma, head and neck, liver or kidney cancer. The chain is built from TRBV30 and TRBJ2-3; D unresolved. This sample comprised CD4+ or CD8+ T cells sorted from blood, obtained in a trial of the OX40 agonist ivuxolimab. CDR3 protein: CAWTLGGDTQYF. Here the CDR3 DNA reads TGTGCCTGGACCCTGGGTGGAGATACGCAGTATTTT.